Reported below is one T cell receptor (beta chain). Its target is unknown. V dropped 6 bases and J dropped 3 bases, with 6 bases sitting between them. The CDR3 sequence is 11 residues long. The V gene's germline CDR1 is DFQATT and CDR2 SNEGSKA (reference sequence). The sample is drawn from a study of blood T cells in healthy people across ages. Regarding the study as a whole: In these data, TCR beta diversity tracked strongly with naive T cell percentage.

A second PCR of roughly 7 to 11 cycles used a sample-barcoded 5' primer and a J-beta primer mix. TCRdb passed the 5' RACE reads through MiXCR, listing each CDR3 protein once. Counted here are about 580,000 distinct CDR3 sequences, 45% to 55% occurring once; the ten biggest clones make up about 22%. The receptor comes from a man older than 75 in good health. V is TRBV20-1 and J is TRBJ1-3; D ambiguous. Material for sequencing was blood. The CDR3 DNA follows: TGCAGTGCAAAACATGGAAACACCATATATTTT. Its protein product is CSAKHGNTIYF.